A selection of T cell receptor beta chains follows, all from one sample in a study of control samples from healthy donors and cancer patients. Here immunoSEQ multiplex PCR was the method, and the copy in TCRdb shows in-frame clones only, minus some. The sample consists of 120,000 or so clones, about 90% of them appearing once. The source material was blood. The receptors were gathered from a man in his sixties in good health. Each CDR3 is given with its conserved first and last residue. A D gene is named only where the DNA matches it firmly. Clone size is not always given. Where it is, it says once, few, many or a class for expanded clones.

TRBV6-5	NA	NA	TRBJ1-5	CASSQGPSNQPQHF	TGTGCCAGCAGCCAGGGACCTAGCAATCAGCCCCAGCATTTT
TRBV7-2	TRBD1	NA	TRBJ1-5	CASSLGGGGQPQHF	TGTGCCAGCAGCTTAGGAGGGGGCGGTCAGCCCCAGCATTTT
TRBV5-6	NA	NA	TRBJ1-1	CASSLEQSHTEAFF	TGTGCCAGCAGCTTGGAACAGTCTCACACTGAAGCTTTCTTT
TRBV20-1	NA	NA	TRBJ1-4	CSASPLGTSEKLFF	TGCAGTGCTAGTCCACTCGGGACAAGTGAAAAACTGTTTTTT
TRBV2	TRBD1	NA	TRBJ1-5	CASSKLQGLGQPQHF	TGTGCCAGCAGTAAACTACAGGGGCTTGGGCAGCCCCAGCATTTT
TRBV2	TRBD1	NA	TRBJ1-2	CASTPDRRQQGYGYTF	TGTGCCAGCACCCCGGACAGGCGGCAGCAGGGCTATGGCTACACCTTC
TRBV19	NA	once	TRBJ2-2	CASRITNRDTGELFF	TGTGCCAGTAGGATAACGAACAGGGATACCGGGGAGCTGTTTTTT
TRBV5-1	NA	NA	TRBJ1-6	CASNDNKSPLHF	TGCGCCAGCAACGACAACAAGTCACCCCTCCACTTT
TRBV5-1	NA	NA	TRBJ1-6	CASKVGENTYNSPLHF	TGCGCCAGCAAGGTAGGGGAGAACACCTATAATTCACCCCTCCACTTT
TRBV7-9	NA	few	TRBJ2-7	CASSPGGFRGGMSYEQYF	TGTGCCAGCAGCCCCGGAGGATTCCGAGGGGGAATGTCCTACGAGCAGTACTTC
TRBV3-1/TRBV3-2	TRBD1	NA	TRBJ2-5	CASRIGTGGQETQYF	TGTGCCAGCAGGATCGGGACAGGGGGACAAGAGACCCAGTACTTC
TRBV7-9	NA	NA	TRBJ1-2	CASSSLTVTNYGYTF	TGTGCCAGCAGCTCACTGACAGTCACAAACTATGGCTACACCTTC
TRBV24-1	NA	NA	TRBJ2-7	CATSEAGTGGEQYF	TGTGCCACCAGTGAAGCCGGAACTGGAGGCGAGCAGTACTTC
TRBV7-9	NA	once	TRBJ1-2	CASSPTGFYGYTF	TGTGCCAGCAGCCCTACCGGGTTCTATGGCTACACCTTC
TRBV3-1/TRBV3-2	TRBD1	NA	TRBJ1-5	CASSGTDRGQPQHF	TGTGCCAGCAGCGGGACCGACAGGGGACAGCCCCAGCATTTT
TRBV28	NA	NA	TRBJ2-7	CASSFGRDPRRYF	TGTGCCAGCAGTTTCGGGCGGGACCCCCGTAGGTACTTC
TRBV3-1/TRBV3-2	NA	NA	TRBJ2-7	CASSRNDGPYEQYF	TGTGCCAGCAGCCGAAACGACGGCCCCTACGAGCAGTACTTC
TRBV9	NA	NA	TRBJ2-2	CASSENSNPNTGELFF	TGTGCCAGCAGCGAAAATTCCAACCCGAACACCGGGGAGCTGTTTTTT